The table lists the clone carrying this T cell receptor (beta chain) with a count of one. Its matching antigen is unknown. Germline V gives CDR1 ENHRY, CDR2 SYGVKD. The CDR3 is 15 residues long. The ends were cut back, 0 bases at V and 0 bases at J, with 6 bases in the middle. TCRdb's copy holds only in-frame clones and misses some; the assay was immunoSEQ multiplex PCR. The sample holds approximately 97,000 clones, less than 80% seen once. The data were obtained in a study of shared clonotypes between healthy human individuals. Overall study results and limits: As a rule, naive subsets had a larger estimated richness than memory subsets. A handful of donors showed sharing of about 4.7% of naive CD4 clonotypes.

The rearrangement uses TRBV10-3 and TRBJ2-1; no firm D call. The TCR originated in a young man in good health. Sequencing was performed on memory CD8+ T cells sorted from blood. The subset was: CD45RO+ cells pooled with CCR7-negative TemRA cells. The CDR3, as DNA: TGTGCCATCAGTGAGTCGGTCAGCTCCTACAATGAGCAGTTCTTC. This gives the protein CAISESVSSYNEQFF.